The present T cell receptor (beta chain) was sequenced within a study of cytomegalovirus exposure and HLA in healthy donors. Study-level findings and limits: As a later analysis revealed, most CMV-associated TCR beta chains appeared HLA-restricted. Later genetic work tied a missense DCLRE1C variant to beta-chain V and J trimming. In a later analysis, several top co-occurrence clusters appeared linked to parvovirus B19, influenza, CMV and Epstein-Barr virus.

Remarks on this clone: Its target is not known.

Use of 60 Vbeta and 13 Jbeta primers characterized the PCR. Measured with immunoSEQ multiplex PCR; TCRdb has only the in-frame clones, and not every one. Among some 170,000 clones listed, about four fifths were seen once. The CDR3 is made up of 16 amino acids. CDR1 SGHDT and CDR2 YYEEEE come from the germline V gene. The V and J ends lost 4 bases and 0 bases respectively, with 14 bases between them. The receptor was isolated from a male donor in good health and CMV-seronegative. The chain employs TRBV5-6 and TRBJ1-5, with D perhaps TRBD1 (6 bases). The source material was PBMCs. The CDR3 loop is CASSRGQFVSNQPQHF. The CDR3 DNA reads TGTGCCAGCAGCCGTGGACAGTTTGTTAGCAATCAGCCCCAGCATTTT.